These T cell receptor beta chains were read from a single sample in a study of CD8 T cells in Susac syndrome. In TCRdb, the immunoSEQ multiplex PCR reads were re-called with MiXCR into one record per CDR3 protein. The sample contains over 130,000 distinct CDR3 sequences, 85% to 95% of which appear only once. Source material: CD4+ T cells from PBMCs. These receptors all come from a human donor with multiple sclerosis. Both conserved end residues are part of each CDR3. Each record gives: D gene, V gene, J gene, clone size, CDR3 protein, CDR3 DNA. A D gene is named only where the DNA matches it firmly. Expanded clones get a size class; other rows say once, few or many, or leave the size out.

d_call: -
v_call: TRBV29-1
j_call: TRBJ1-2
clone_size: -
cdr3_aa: CSVDQETGHNYGYTF
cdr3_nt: TGCAGCGTTGACCAGGAGACAGGACATAACTATGGCTACACCTTC

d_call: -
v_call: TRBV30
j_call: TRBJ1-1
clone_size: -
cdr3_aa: CAWGRGGTEAFF
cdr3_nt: TGTGCCTGGGGTAGGGGGGGCACTGAAGCTTTCTTT

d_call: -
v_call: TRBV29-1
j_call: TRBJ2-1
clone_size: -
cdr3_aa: CSVGIAGNYNEQFF
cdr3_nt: TGCAGCGTGGGGATTGCGGGGAACTACAATGAGCAGTTCTTC

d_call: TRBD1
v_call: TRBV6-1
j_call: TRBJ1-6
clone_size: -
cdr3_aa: CATLRDRGNSPLHF
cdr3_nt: TGTGCCACTCTACGGGACAGGGGTAATTCACCCCTCCACTTT

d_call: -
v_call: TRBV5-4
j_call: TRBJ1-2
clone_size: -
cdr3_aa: CASSSFKATSSYGYTF
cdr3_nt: TGTGCCAGCAGCTCGTTTAAGGCCACTTCATCCTATGGCTACACCTTC

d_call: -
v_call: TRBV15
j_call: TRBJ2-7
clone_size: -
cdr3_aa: CATSGGQGSYEQYF
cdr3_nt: TGTGCCACCAGCGGAGGGCAGGGGTCCTACGAGCAGTACTTC

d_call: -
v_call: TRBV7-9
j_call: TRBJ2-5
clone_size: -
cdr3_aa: CASSLAGGHETQYF
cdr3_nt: TGTGCCAGCAGCTTAGCAGGGGGTCACGAGACCCAGTACTTC

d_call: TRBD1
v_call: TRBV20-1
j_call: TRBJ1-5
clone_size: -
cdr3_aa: CSAGTGGLYSNQPQHF
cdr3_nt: TGCAGTGCAGGGACAGGGGGCCTTTATAGCAATCAGCCCCAGCATTTT

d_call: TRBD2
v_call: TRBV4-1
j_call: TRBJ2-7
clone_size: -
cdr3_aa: CASSQGTSVYEQYF
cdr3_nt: TGCGCCAGCAGCCAAGGTACTAGCGTCTACGAGCAGTACTTC

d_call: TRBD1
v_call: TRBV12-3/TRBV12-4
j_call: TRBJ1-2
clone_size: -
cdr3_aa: CASSIDRVGYTF
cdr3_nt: TGTGCCAGCAGTATCGACAGGGTTGGCTACACCTTC

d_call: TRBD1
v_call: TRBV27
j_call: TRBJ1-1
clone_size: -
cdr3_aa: CASSRRTGRDTEAFF
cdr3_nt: TGTGCCAGCAGTCGTAGGACAGGGAGGGATACTGAAGCTTTCTTT

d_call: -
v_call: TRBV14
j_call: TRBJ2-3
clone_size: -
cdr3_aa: CASSQTGYTQYF
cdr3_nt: TGTGCCAGCAGCCAAACTGGGTACACGCAGTATTTT

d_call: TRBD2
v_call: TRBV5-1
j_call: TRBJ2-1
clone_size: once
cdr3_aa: CASSSTSGGSYNEQFF
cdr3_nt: TGCGCCAGCAGCTCGACTAGCGGGGGCTCCTACAATGAGCAGTTCTTC

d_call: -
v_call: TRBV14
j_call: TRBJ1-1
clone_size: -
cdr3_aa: CASSRSGNTEAFF
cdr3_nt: TGTGCCAGCAGCCGATCGGGGAACACTGAAGCTTTCTTT

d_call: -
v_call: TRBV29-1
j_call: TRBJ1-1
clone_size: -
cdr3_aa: CSVETPGRTTEAFF
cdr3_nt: TGCAGCGTTGAAACTCCCGGGCGGACCACTGAAGCTTTCTTT

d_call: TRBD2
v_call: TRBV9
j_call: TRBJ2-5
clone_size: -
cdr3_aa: CASSVAASGQKETQYF
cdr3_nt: TGTGCCAGCAGCGTAGCGGCTAGCGGGCAGAAAGAGACCCAGTACTTC

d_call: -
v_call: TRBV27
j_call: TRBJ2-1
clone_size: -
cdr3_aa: CASTGRYSYNEQFF
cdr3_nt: TGTGCCAGCACCGGACGTTACTCCTACAATGAGCAGTTCTTC

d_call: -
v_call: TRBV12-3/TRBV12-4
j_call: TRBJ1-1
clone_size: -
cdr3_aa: CASSFWGDTEAFF
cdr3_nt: TGTGCCAGCAGTTTTTGGGGGGACACTGAAGCTTTCTTT

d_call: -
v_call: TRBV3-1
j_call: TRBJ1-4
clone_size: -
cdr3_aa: CASSPRTSGEEKLFF
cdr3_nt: TGTGCCAGCAGCCCAAGGACGTCGGGGGAAGAAAAACTGTTTTTT

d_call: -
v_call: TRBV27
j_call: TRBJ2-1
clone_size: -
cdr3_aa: CASSPPTPGASNEQFF
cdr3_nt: TGTGCCAGCAGTCCCCCCACCCCCGGAGCCTCCAATGAGCAGTTCTTC

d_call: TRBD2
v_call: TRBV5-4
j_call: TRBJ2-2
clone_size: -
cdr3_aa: CASSGGIWTSNTGELFF
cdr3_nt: TGTGCCAGCAGCGGGGGCATTTGGACTAGCAACACCGGGGAGCTGTTTTTT

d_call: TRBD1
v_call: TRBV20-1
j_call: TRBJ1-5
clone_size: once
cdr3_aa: CSARTGGTEPQHF
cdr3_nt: TGCAGTGCGAGGACAGGGGGCACAGAGCCCCAGCATTTT

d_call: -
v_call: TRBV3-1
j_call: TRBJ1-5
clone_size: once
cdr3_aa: CASSHSVGAGNQPQHF
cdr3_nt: TGTGCCAGCAGCCACAGCGTAGGGGCGGGAAATCAGCCCCAGCATTTT

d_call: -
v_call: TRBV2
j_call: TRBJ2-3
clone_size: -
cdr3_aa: CASSEALPGGTDTQYF
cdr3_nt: TGTGCCAGCAGTGAAGCGCTCCCGGGCGGCACAGATACGCAGTATTTT

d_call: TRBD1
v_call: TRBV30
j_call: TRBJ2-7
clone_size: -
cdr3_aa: CAWMTKGPGTGLYEQYF
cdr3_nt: TGTGCCTGGATGACTAAAGGCCCCGGGACAGGGCTCTACGAGCAGTACTTC

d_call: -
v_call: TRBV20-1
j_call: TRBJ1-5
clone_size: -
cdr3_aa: CSASEGQPQHF
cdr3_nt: TGCAGTGCTAGTGAAGGACAGCCCCAGCATTTT

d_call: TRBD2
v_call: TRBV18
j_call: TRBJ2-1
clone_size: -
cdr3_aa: CASSPRSGGDYEQFF
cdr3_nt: TGTGCCAGCTCACCAAGGAGCGGGGGGGACTATGAGCAGTTCTTC

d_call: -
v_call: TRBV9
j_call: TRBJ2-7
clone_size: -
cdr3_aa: CASSASPGPLAYEQYF
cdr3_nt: TGTGCCAGCAGCGCCTCTCCGGGACCCCTAGCCTACGAGCAGTACTTC

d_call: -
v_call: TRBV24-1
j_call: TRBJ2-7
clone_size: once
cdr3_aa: CATSDFRLGDEQYF
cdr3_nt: TGTGCCACCAGTGATTTTCGGTTGGGGGACGAGCAGTACTTC

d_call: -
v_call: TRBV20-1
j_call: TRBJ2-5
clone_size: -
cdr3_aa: CSVDRPGGETQYF
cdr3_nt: TGCAGTGTTGACAGACCTGGCGGGGAGACCCAGTACTTC

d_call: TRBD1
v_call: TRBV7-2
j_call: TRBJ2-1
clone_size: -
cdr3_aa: CASSFTPKGQGGRNEQFF
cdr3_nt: TGTGCCAGCAGCTTTACACCAAAGGGACAGGGAGGAAGAAATGAGCAGTTCTTC

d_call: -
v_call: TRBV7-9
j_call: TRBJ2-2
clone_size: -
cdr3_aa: CASSLAETGELFF
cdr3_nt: TGTGCCAGCAGCTTAGCGGAGACCGGGGAGCTGTTTTTT

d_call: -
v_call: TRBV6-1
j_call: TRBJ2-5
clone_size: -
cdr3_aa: CASSEQGGGRETQYF
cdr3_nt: TGTGCCAGCAGTGAACAGGGTGGAGGGAGGGAGACCCAGTACTTC

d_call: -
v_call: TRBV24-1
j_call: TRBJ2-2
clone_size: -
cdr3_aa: CATKQGGNTGELFF
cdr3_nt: TGTGCCACCAAACAGGGCGGCAACACCGGGGAGCTGTTTTTT

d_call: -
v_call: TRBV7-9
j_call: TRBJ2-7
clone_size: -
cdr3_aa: CASSLGTELYEQYF
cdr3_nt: TGTGCCAGCAGCTTAGGGACAGAGCTCTACGAGCAGTACTTC

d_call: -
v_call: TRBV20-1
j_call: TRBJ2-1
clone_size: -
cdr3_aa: CSASRGTRTLNEQFF
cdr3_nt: TGCAGTGCTAGCCGGGGCACTAGAACTTTAAATGAGCAGTTCTTC

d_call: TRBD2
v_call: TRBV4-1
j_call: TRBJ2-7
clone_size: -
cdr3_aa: CASSQLLADPTYEQYF
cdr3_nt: TGCGCCAGCAGCCAGCTACTAGCGGACCCTACCTACGAGCAGTACTTC

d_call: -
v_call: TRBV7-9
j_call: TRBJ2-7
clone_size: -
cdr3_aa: CASSPLSSAPYEQYF
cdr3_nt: TGTGCCAGCAGCCCTCTTTCTTCAGCTCCCTACGAGCAGTACTTC

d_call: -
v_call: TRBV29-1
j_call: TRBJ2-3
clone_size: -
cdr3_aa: CSVGGLGARDTQYF
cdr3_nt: TGCAGCGTTGGCGGCCTAGGGGCGCGGGATACGCAGTATTTT

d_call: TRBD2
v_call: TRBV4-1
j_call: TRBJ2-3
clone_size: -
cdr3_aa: CASSPRTSGSTDTQYF
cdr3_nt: TGCGCCAGCAGCCCCCGGACTAGCGGGAGCACAGATACGCAGTATTTT

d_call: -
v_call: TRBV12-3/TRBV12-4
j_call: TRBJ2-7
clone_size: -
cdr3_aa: CASSPRYEQYF
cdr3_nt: TGTGCCAGCAGTCCCCGTTACGAGCAGTACTTC

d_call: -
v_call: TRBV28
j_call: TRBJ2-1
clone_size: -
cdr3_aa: CASKQIAHNEQFF
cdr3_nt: TGTGCCAGCAAACAGATCGCGCACAATGAGCAGTTCTTC

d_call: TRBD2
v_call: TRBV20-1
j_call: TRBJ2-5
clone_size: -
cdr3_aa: CSASLLAGGPRETQYF
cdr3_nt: TGCAGTGCCAGTCTTCTAGCGGGGGGGCCTCGGGAGACCCAGTACTTC

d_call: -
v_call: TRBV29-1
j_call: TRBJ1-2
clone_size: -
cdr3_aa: CSVRIPTMNYGYTF
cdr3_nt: TGCAGCGTAAGGATTCCTACTATGAACTATGGCTACACCTTC

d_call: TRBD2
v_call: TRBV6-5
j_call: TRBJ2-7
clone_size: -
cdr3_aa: CASSQTSGRIYEQYF
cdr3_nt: TGTGCCAGCAGTCAAACTAGCGGGAGAATCTACGAGCAGTACTTC

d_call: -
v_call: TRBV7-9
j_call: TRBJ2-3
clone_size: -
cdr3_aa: CASSLGGDTDTQYF
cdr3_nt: TGTGCCAGCAGCTTAGGGGGGGACACAGATACGCAGTATTTT

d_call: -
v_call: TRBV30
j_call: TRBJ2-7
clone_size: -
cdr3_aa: CAWSLGSFVSYEQYF
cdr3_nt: TGTGCCTGGAGTCTCGGGAGCTTCGTCTCCTACGAGCAGTACTTC

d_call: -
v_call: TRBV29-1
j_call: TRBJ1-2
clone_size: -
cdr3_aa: CSVDPLGKGEGYTF
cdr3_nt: TGCAGCGTTGACCCGTTAGGGAAGGGCGAGGGCTACACCTTC

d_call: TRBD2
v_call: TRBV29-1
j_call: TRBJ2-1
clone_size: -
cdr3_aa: CSVATSGRERVEQFF
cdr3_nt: TGCAGCGTTGCCACTAGCGGGAGAGAAAGGGTTGAGCAGTTCTTC

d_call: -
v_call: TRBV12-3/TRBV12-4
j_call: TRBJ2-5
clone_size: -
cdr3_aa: CASSQTKTQETQYF
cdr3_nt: TGTGCCAGCAGTCAGACCAAAACACAAGAGACCCAGTACTTC

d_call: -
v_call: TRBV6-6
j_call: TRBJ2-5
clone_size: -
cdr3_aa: CASSPGMKTQYF
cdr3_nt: TGTGCCAGCAGCCCCGGCATGAAGACCCAGTACTTC

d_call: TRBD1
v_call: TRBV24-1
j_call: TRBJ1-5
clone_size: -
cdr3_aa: CATRGTGGGNQPQHF
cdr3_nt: TGTGCCACCAGAGGGACAGGGGGCGGCAATCAGCCCCAGCATTTT

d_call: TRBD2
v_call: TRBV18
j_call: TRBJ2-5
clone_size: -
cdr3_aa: CASSPSTSGRETQYF
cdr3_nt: TGTGCCAGCTCACCCTCGACTAGCGGGAGAGAGACCCAGTACTTC

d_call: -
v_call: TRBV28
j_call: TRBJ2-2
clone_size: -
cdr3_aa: CASSSRGYTGELFF
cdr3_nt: TGTGCCAGCAGTTCCCGAGGCTACACCGGGGAGCTGTTTTTT

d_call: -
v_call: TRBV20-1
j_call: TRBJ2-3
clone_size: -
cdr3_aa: CSAREEQVTDTQYF
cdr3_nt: TGCAGTGCTAGAGAAGAACAGGTCACAGATACGCAGTATTTT

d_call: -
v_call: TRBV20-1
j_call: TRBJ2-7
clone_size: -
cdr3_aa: CSARVGAYEQYF
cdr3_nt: TGCAGTGCTAGAGTCGGAGCATACGAGCAGTACTTC

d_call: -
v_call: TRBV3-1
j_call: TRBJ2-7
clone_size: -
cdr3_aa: CASSPFDSSYEQYF
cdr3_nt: TGTGCCAGCAGCCCGTTCGACAGCTCCTACGAGCAGTACTTC